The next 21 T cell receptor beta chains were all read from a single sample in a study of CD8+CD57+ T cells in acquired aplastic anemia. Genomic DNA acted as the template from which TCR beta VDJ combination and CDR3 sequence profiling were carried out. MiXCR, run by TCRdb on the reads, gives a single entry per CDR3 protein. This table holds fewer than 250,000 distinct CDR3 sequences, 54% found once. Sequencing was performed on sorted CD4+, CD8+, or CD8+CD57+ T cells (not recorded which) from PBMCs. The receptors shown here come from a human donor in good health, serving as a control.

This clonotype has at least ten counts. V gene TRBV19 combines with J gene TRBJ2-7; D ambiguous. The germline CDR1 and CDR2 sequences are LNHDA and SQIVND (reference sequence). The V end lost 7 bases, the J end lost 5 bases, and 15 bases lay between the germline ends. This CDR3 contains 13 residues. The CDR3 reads CASTTSLFDEQYF. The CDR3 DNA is TGTGCCAGTACGACTTCGTTATTCGACGAGCAGTACTTC.

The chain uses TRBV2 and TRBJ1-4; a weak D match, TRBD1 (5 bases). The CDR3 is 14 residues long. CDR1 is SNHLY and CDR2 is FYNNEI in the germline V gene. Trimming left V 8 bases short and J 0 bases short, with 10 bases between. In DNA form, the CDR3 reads TGTGCCAGCGAAGGGGTGGCAACTAATGAAAAACTGTTTTTT. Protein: CASEGVATNEKLFF.

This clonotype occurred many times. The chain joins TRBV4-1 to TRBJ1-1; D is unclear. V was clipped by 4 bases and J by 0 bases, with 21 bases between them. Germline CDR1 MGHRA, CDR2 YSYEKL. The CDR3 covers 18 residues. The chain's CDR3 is CASSPSAARRYMNTEAFF. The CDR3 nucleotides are TGCGCCAGCAGCCCGAGCGCGGCCCGACGTTACATGAACACTGAAGCTTTCTTT.

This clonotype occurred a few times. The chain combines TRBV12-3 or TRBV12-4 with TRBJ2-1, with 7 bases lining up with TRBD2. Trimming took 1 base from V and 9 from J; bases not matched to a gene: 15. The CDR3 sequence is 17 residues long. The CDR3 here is CASSLVGETGERGEQFF. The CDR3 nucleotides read TGTGCCAGCAGTTTAGTGGGTGAGACCGGGGAGCGGGGTGAGCAGTTCTTC.

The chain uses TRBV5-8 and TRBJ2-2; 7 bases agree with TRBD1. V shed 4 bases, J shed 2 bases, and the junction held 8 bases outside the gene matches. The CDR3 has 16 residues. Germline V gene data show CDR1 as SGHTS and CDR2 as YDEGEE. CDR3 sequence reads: CASSPGQLGNTGELFF. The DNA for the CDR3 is TGTGCCAGCAGCCCGGGACAGTTGGGTAACACCGGGGAGCTGTTTTTT.

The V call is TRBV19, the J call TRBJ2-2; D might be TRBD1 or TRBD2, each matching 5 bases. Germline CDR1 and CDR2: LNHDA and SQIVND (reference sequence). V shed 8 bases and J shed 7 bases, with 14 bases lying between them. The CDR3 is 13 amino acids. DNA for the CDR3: TGTGCCAGTGTGGGGCGGGCCCTCGGGGAGCTGTTTTTT. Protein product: CASVGRALGELFF.

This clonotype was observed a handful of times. This chain's CDR3 is CASSLEGRGQTQYF. CDR3 bases: TGTGCCAGCAGCTTAGAGGGGCGGGGACAGACCCAGTACTTC. The chain recombines TRBV7-8 with TRBJ2-5; possible D gene TRBD2, 6 bases. The CDR3 loop spans 14 amino acids. Trimming took 1 base from V and 6 from J, leaving 12 bases between them. Germline V gene lookup returns CDR1 SGHVS and CDR2 FQNEAQ.

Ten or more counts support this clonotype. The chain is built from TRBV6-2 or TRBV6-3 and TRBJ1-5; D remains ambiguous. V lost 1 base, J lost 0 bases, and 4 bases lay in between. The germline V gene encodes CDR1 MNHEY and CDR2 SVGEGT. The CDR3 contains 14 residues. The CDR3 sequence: CASSYLDSNQPQHF. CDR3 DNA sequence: TGTGCCAGCAGTTACTTGGATAGCAATCAGCCCCAGCATTTT.

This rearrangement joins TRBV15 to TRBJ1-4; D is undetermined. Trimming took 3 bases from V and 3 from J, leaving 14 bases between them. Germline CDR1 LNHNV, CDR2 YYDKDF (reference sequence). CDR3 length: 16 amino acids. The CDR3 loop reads CATSRDGLGANEKLFF. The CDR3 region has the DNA TGTGCCACCAGCAGGGACGGACTCGGGGCTAATGAAAAACTGTTTTTT. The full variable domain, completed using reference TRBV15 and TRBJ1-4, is DAMVIQNPRYQVTQFGKPVTLSCSQTLNHNVMYWYQQKSSQAPKLLFHYYDKDFNNEADTPDNFQSRRPNTSFCFLDIRSPGLGDTAMYLCATSRDGLGANEKLFFGSGTQLSVL.

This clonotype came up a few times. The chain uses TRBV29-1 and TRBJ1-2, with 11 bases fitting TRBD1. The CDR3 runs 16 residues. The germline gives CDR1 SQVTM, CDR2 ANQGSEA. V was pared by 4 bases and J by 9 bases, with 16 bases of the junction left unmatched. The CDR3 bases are TGCAGCGTTGCGGACAGGGGGCCCTCCCACCCACGGAGCTACACCTTC. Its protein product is CSVADRGPSHPRSYTF.

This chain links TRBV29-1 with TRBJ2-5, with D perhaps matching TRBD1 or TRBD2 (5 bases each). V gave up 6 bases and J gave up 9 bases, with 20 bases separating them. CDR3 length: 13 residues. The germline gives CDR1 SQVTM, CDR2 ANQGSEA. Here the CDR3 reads CSVSRDVGSSQYF. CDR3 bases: TGCAGCGTATCTCGGGACGTGGGATCGTCCCAGTACTTC. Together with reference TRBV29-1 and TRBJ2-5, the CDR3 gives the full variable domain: SAVISQKPSRDICQRGTSLTIQCQVDSQVTMMFWYRQQPGQSLTLIATANQGSEATYESGFVIDKFPISRPNLTFSTLTVSNMSPEDSSIYLCSVSRDVGSSQYFGPGTRLLVL.

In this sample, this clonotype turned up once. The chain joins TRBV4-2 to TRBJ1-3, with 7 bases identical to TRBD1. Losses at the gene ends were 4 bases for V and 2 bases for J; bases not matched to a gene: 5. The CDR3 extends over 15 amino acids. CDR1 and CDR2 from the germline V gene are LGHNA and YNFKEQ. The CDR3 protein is CASSPKGGPGNTIYF. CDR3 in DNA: TGTGCCAGCAGCCCCAAAGGGGGCCCTGGAAACACCATATATTTT.

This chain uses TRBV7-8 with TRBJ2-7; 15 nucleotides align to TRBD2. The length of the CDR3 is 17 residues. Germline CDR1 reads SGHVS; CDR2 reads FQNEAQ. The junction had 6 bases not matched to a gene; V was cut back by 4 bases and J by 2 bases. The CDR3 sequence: CASSSRTSGRVTYEQYF. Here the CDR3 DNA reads TGTGCCAGCAGCTCAAGGACTAGCGGGAGGGTAACCTACGAGCAGTACTTC.

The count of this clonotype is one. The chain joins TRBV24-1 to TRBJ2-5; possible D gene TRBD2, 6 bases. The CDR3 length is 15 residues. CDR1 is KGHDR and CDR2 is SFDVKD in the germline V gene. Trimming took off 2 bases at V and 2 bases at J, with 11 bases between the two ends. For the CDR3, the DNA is TGTGCCACCAGTGATTCGGGGGTCGGTCAAGAGACCCAGTACTTC. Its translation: CATSDSGVGQETQYF.

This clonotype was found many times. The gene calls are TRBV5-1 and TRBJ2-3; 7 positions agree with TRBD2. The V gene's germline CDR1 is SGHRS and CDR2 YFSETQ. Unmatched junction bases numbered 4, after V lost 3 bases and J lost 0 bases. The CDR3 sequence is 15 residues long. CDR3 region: CASSWSGTSTDTQYF. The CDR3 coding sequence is TGCGCCAGCAGCTGGAGCGGGACTAGCACAGATACGCAGTATTTT.

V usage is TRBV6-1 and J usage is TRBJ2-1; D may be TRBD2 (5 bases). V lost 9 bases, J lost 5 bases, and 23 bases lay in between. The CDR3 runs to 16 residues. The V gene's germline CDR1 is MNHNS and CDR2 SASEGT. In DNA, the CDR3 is TGTGCCAGTGGCCCACCGGGATCCCGAGGAAACAATGAGCAGTTCTTC. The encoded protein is CASGPPGSRGNNEQFF.

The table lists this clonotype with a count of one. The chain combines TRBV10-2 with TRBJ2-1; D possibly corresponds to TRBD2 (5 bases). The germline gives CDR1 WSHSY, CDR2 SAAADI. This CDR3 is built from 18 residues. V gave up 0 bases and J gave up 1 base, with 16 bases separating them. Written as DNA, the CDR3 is TGCGCCAGCAGTGAGTCGATGCTGGACTTAGCGTCCTACAATGAGCAGTTCTTC. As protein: CASSESMLDLASYNEQFF.

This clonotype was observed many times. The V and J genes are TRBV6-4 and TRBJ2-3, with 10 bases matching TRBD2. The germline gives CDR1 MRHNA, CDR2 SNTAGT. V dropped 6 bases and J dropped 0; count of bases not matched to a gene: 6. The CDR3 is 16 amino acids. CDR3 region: CASRPSGGFSTDTQYF. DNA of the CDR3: TGTGCCAGCAGGCCTAGCGGGGGCTTCAGCACAGATACGCAGTATTTT.

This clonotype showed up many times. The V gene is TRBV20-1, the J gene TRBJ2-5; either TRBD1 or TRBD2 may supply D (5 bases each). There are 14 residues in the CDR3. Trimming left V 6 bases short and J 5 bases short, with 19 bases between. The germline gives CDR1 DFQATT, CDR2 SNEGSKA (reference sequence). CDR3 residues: CSAADTREWETQYF. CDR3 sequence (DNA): TGCAGTGCCGCGGATACCAGGGAGTGGGAGACCCAGTACTTC.

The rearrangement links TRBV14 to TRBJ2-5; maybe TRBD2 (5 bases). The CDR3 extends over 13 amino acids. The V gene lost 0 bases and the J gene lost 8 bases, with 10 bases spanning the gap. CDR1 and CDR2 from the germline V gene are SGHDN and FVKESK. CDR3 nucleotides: TGTGCCAGCAGCCAAGATATGGGAGCAACCCAGTACTTC. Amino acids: CASSQDMGATQYF.

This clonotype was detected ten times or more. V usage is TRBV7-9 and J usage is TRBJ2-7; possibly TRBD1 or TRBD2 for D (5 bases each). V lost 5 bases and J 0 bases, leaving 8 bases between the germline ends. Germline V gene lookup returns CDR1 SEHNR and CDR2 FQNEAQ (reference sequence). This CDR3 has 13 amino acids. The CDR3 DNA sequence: TGTGCCAGCAGCCTGGGACCCTCCTACGAGCAGTACTTC. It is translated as CASSLGPSYEQYF.